These 22 T cell receptor beta chains came from one sample sequenced in a study of prognosis after radiotherapy for stage I lung cancer. Template was genomic DNA; TCR beta CDR3 amplified in two multiplex PCR rounds. Round one of PCR was performed, and it used primers specific to each TRBV and TRBJ gene. MiXCR, applied by TCRdb to the multiplex PCR reads, yields one record per CDR3 protein. The table includes around 26,000 distinct CDR3 sequences, more than 45% detected once. Material: PBMCs, obtained before or after stereotactic body radiation therapy (not recorded which). The source is a donor aged 50 or older with non-small cell lung cancer.

To note about this clonotype: Since a much larger clone is just one base distant, this may be a read error. This sequence joins TRBV6-1 and TRBJ2-4; D may correspond to TRBD1 or TRBD2 (5 bases each). This CDR3 is 13 amino acids long. The V end was cut by 6 bases, the J end by 7 bases, with 13 bases between. Germline V gives CDR1 MNHNS, CDR2 SASEGT. The CDR3: CASRETGANIQYF. The DNA for the CDR3 is TGTGCCAGCAGAGAAACCGGGGCTAACATTCAGTACTTC.

In its sample, this clonotype was seen many times. This chain links TRBV20-1 with TRBJ1-5; TRBD1 matches at 7 bases. V lost 0 bases, J lost 5 bases, and 7 bases stayed unmatched. This CDR3 region has 15 residues. CDR1 DFQATT and CDR2 SNEGSKA come from the germline V gene (reference sequence). Here the CDR3 DNA reads TGCAGTGCTAGAGAGACAGGGAGGATAGATCAGCCCCAGCATTTT. Encoded protein: CSARETGRIDQPQHF.

The CDR3 DNA is TGTGCCAGCAGACTAGCGGGGGACCTCTACGAGCAGTACTTC. It specifies CASRLAGDLYEQYF. The chain employs TRBV27 and TRBJ2-7, with 11 positions matching TRBD2. The CDR3 loop spans 14 amino acids. From germline, CDR1 is MNHEY and CDR2 SMNVEV (reference sequence). V lost 6 bases and J lost 3; bases outside the gene matches: 4.

The rearrangement uses TRBV19 and TRBJ2-1; D may be TRBD1 (5 bases). Trimming pared 7 bases from V and 6 bases from J, leaving 19 bases between. The germline CDR1 and CDR2 sequences are LNHDA and SQIVND (reference sequence). CDR3 length: 15 amino acids. As DNA, the CDR3 is TGTGCCAGTAATAGGGGTTCTAGAGGAGTCAATGAGCAGTTCTTC. Its protein product is CASNRGSRGVNEQFF.

The V and J genes are TRBV9 and TRBJ2-3; 9 nucleotides match TRBD2. Germline V gene data show CDR1 as SGDLS and CDR2 as YYNGEE. V was clipped by 5 bases and J by 6 bases; unmatched bases: 7. This CDR3 spans 14 amino acids. CDR3 DNA: TGTGCCAGCAGTATAGCGGGAGATTGGGATACGCAGTATTTT. It specifies CASSIAGDWDTQYF.

CDR3 nucleotide sequence: TGCAGCGTCGAACCGGGTCCAGACTATGGCTACACCTTC. Amino acid sequence: CSVEPGPDYGYTF. The chain joins TRBV29-1 to TRBJ1-2, with D uncertain. The CDR3 sequence is 13 residues long. Germline V CDR1 and CDR2: SQVTM, ANQGSEA. V was shortened by 6 bases and J by 3 bases, with 14 bases between the two germline ends.

As regards this clonotype: The junction does not match germline at one end; this may be a read error. V usage is TRBV6-1 and J usage is TRBJ2-5; perhaps TRBD2 as D (5 bases). CDR1 and CDR2 from the germline V gene are MNHNS and SASEGT. This CDR3 is built from 15 residues. CDR3 region: CVSSRGPVPQETQYF. The CDR3 bases are TGTGTCAGCAGTCGGGGTCCAGTGCCCCAAGAGACCCAGTACTTC.

A single count supports this clonotype. The V call is TRBV5-1, the J call TRBJ1-2; TRBD1 is a possible D gene (6 bases). The germline gives CDR1 SGHRS, CDR2 YFSETQ. The CDR3 sequence is 16 residues long. In DNA form, the CDR3 reads TGCACCAACAGCTTCACTGGGGGGGCCTTGGTTTTTGGCTACACCTTC. It specifies CTNSFTGGALVFGYTF.

The rearrangement joins TRBV7-2 to TRBJ1-4, with D possibly matching TRBD1 (6 bases). Germline assignment: CDR1 SGHTA and CDR2 FQGNSA. Trimming cost V 7 bases and J 6 bases, with 15 bases left between them. The CDR3 is made up of 14 amino acids. The CDR3 loop reads CASILGGAYEKLFF. The CDR3 region has the DNA TGTGCCAGCATCCTAGGGGGGGCTTATGAAAAACTGTTTTTT.

This clonotype was seen many times. This chain uses TRBV3-1 with TRBJ2-3; 11 bases are a match to TRBD2. With V trimmed by 2 bases and J by 2 bases, 6 bases remained unmatched. The CDR3 loop spans 17 amino acids. Germline CDR1 LGHDT, CDR2 YNNKEL (reference sequence). As DNA, the CDR3 is TGTGCCAGCAGCCAATTCTCTAGCGGGGGGTTCACAGATACGCAGTATTTT. Translated, it gives CASSQFSSGGFTDTQYF.

Points on this clonotype: In this CDR3 the conserved last residue, phenylalanine or tryptophan, is missing, so a read error is likely. V is TRBV28 and J is TRBJ1-2; D ambiguous. The CDR3 has 13 residues. The V end lost 7 bases, the J end lost 7 bases, and 16 bases lay between the germline ends. Germline V gene sequence: CDR1 MDHEN, CDR2 SYDVKM. The CDR3 DNA is TGTGCCAGCAATCCAGTGGGCCGTGTTGGCTACACCCTC. It is translated as CASNPVGRVGYTL.

The chain combines TRBV20-1 with TRBJ2-7, with TRBD2 matching over 8 bases. V lost 4 bases and J lost 3; bases outside the gene matches: 8. From germline, CDR1 is DFQATT and CDR2 SNEGSKA (reference sequence). CDR3 size: 14 residues. The CDR3 reads CSATTAGLGYEQYF. In DNA form, the CDR3 reads TGCAGTGCTACAACCGCGGGACTAGGCTACGAGCAGTACTTC.

There are many counts of this clonotype. The V gene is TRBV6-5, the J gene TRBJ2-5, with 8 bases lining up with TRBD2. The CDR3 sequence is 15 residues long. Trimming at V came to 7 bases and at J to 7 bases, leaving 14 bases not matched to a gene. The germline CDR1 and CDR2 sequences are MNHEY and SVGAGI. The CDR3 sequence is CASTPAQSAGGTQYF. The CDR3 DNA reads as TGTGCCAGCACCCCGGCACAGTCTGCGGGGGGGACCCAGTACTTC.

Turning to this clonotype: This may arise from a read error, as a much more abundant clone is one base away. The V and J genes are TRBV6-5 and TRBJ2-5; D ambiguous. V was pared by 4 bases and J by 4 bases, with 13 bases between. Germline CDR1 is MNHEY and CDR2 is SVGAGI. CDR3 length: 14 amino acids. In DNA form, the CDR3 reads TGTGCCAGCAGTTCCCGGTACGTGCGAGAGACCCAGTACTTC. Protein sequence: CASSSRYVRETQYF.

This clonotype appeared once. Given a much more abundant clone one base away, this may be a read error. The chain couples TRBV6-2 or TRBV6-3 to TRBJ2-2; D may be TRBD2 (7 bases). Per germline, CDR1 MNHEY and CDR2 SVGEGT. This CDR3 spans 15 amino acids. CDR3 amino acids: CASSWAGANTWELFF. CDR3 in DNA: TGTGCCAGCAGTTGGGCGGGGGCGAACACCTGGGAGCTGTTTTTT.

This clonotype showed up just once. The gene calls are TRBV6-1 and TRBJ1-3; a weak D match, TRBD1 (6 bases). The germline V gene has CDR1 MNHNS and CDR2 SASEGT. The CDR3 covers 14 residues. Trimming removed 5 bases from V and 8 bases from J, with 16 bases in between. The CDR3 here is CASSKTVQGYTIYF. The CDR3 coding sequence is TGTGCCAGCAGTAAGACGGTACAGGGCTACACCATATATTTT.

This clonotype was observed at least ten times. The chain has TRBV20-1 and TRBJ2-7; D is unresolved. This CDR3 contains 14 residues. From germline, CDR1 is DFQATT and CDR2 SNEGSKA (reference sequence). Trimming removed 6 bases at V and 6 bases at J, with 21 bases between. The chain's CDR3 is CSASSPSSASEQYF. In DNA, the CDR3 is TGCAGTGCCTCGAGCCCCTCATCCGCCTCCGAGCAGTACTTC.

The V gene is TRBV12-3 or TRBV12-4, the J gene TRBJ1-4, with 7 bases identical to TRBD1. J gave up 0 bases and V 11 bases, and 12 bases lay outside the gene matches. This CDR3 comprises 16 residues. The CDR3 sequence is CAGGTGATSTNEKLFF. In DNA, the CDR3 is TGTGCCGGCGGTACAGGGGCCACATCAACTAATGAAAAACTGTTTTTT.

The V gene is TRBV6-5, the J gene TRBJ1-5, with D perhaps matching TRBD1 (5 bases). This CDR3 has 14 residues. V shed 2 bases and J shed 5 bases, with 10 bases lying between them. Germline V CDR1 and CDR2: MNHEY, SVGAGI. CDR3 region: CASSYRDGDQPQHF. Written as DNA, the CDR3 is TGTGCCAGCAGTTACAGGGACGGTGATCAGCCCCAGCATTTT.

This chain links TRBV11-2 with TRBJ1-6; D uncertain. The CDR3 covers 12 residues. Looked up from germline, CDR1 is SGHAT and CDR2 is FQNNGV. Trimming stripped 5 bases from V and 10 bases from J, with 9 bases between. This chain's CDR3 is CASSLPWSPLHF. CDR3 in DNA: TGTGCCAGCAGCCTTCCTTGGTCACCCCTCCACTTT.

At least ten counts were recorded for this clonotype. CDR3 residues: CASSRTPITGELFF. For the CDR3, the DNA is TGTGCCAGTAGTAGGACCCCCATCACCGGGGAGCTGTTTTTT. The chain joins TRBV19 to TRBJ2-2; D unclear. V lost 4 bases and J lost 4, with 10 bases in between. Germline CDR1 LNHDA, CDR2 SQIVND (reference sequence). This CDR3 comprises 14 residues. Variable domain in full (rest from reference TRBV19 and TRBJ2-2): DGGITQSPKYLFRKEGQNVTLSCEQNLNHDAMYWYRQDPGQGLRLIYYSQIVNDFQKGDIAEGYSVSREKKESFPLTVTSAQKNPTAFYLCASSRTPITGELFFGEGSRLTVL.

Relative to its sample, this clonotype is medium-sized. The chain employs TRBV6-1 and TRBJ1-5; D call uncertain. Trimming pared 7 bases from V and 3 bases from J, leaving 13 bases between. Germline V lookup: CDR1 MNHNS, CDR2 SASEGT. The CDR3 is 14 residues long. CDR3 nucleotide sequence: TGTGCCAGCACCTCTGGGCGGCTCAATCAGCCCCAGCATTTT. Translating it yields CASTSGRLNQPQHF.